These 32 T cell receptor beta chains were all obtained from the same sample, sequenced in a study of blood T cell repertoires in COVID-19. Profiled with immunoSEQ multiplex PCR; TCRdb holds only in-frame clones, not every one. This table holds about 87,000 clones, 70% to 85% found once. Sequenced input: peripheral blood. The origin of the receptors is a woman at least 80 years old with COVID-19, enrolled during active disease.

The chain couples TRBV5-1 to TRBJ2-7, with 7 positions matching TRBD2. The CDR3 is 15 amino acids. CDR1 SGHRS and CDR2 YFSETQ come from the germline V gene. With V trimmed by 3 bases and J by 2 bases, 8 bases remained unmatched. The CDR3 sequence is CASSCLLTSPYEQYF. Here the CDR3 DNA reads TGCGCCAGCAGCTGTCTGTTGACTAGCCCCTACGAGCAGTACTTC.

The chain joins TRBV18 to TRBJ2-6; 12 positions agree with TRBD1. The CDR3 spans 19 residues. Per germline, CDR1 KGHSH and CDR2 LQKENI. With V trimmed by 2 bases and J by 3 bases, 8 bases remained unmatched. CDR3 region: CASSPAGTGGVGGANVLTF. The CDR3 DNA is TGTGCCAGCTCACCAGCCGGGACAGGGGGCGTCGGTGGGGCCAACGTCCTGACTTTC.

The rearrangement joins TRBV18 to TRBJ2-5, with 9 bases lining up with TRBD2. The V gene end was trimmed by 2 bases and the J gene end by 5 bases; junction bases not matched to a gene: 0. Per germline, CDR1 KGHSH and CDR2 LQKENI. The CDR3 extends over 13 amino acids. CDR3 nucleotide sequence: TGTGCCAGCTCACCAAGCGGGAGGGAGACCCAGTACTTC. The encoded protein is CASSPSGRETQYF.

This sequence joins TRBV3-1 (or the pseudogene TRBV3-2) and TRBJ2-7, with 7 bases aligning to TRBD1. V shed 4 bases, J shed 2 bases, and the junction held 8 bases outside the gene matches. Germline V gene sequence: CDR1 LGHDT, CDR2 YNNKEL (reference sequence). This CDR3 contains 15 residues. The CDR3 DNA is TGTGCCAGCAGCCCCGGGACAGCGATAACCTACGAGCAGTACTTC. This encodes CASSPGTAITYEQYF.

This clone has a single count. The chain joins TRBV10-3 to TRBJ2-4; TRBD2 aligns across 10 bases. The CDR3 contains 15 residues. Looked up from germline, CDR1 is ENHRY and CDR2 is SYGVKD. The trim removed 6 bases at V and 5 bases at J, leaving 7 bases unmatched. CDR3 loop: CAISLLAGEQNIQYF. The CDR3, as DNA: TGTGCCATCAGCTTGCTAGCGGGGGAACAAAACATTCAGTACTTC.

The chain has TRBV28 and TRBJ1-3; D perhaps matches TRBD1 (6 bases). The germline V gene encodes CDR1 MDHEN and CDR2 SYDVKM. The V end was cut by 10 bases, the J end by 4 bases, with 11 bases between. This CDR3 comprises 12 residues. The CDR3 region has the DNA TGTGCCATCAAGACAGGCGGAAACACCATATATTTT. Translating gives CAIKTGGNTIYF.

This chain joins TRBV6-1 and TRBJ2-7; 7 bases map to TRBD2. CDR1 is MNHNS, CDR2 SASEGT, per germline. The length of the CDR3 is 16 residues. V was pared by 0 bases and J by 0 bases, with 5 bases of the junction left unmatched. The CDR3 region is CASSEALQRDSYEQYF. CDR3 DNA sequence: TGTGCCAGCAGTGAAGCGCTTCAGCGGGACTCCTACGAGCAGTACTTC.

The gene calls are TRBV5-5 and TRBJ2-1; the D gene is possibly TRBD2 (6 bases). Trimming cost V 3 bases and J 3 bases, with 13 bases left between them. CDR3 length: 15 residues. Germline V CDR1 and CDR2: SGHKS, YYEKEE (reference sequence). The CDR3 coding sequence is TGTGCCAGCAGCTCCGCGGCGGGGAACTACAATGAGCAGTTCTTC. Amino acid sequence: CASSSAAGNYNEQFF.

The J gene is TRBJ2-2, the V gene TRBV2; 8 bases align to TRBD1. Germline trimming cut 5 bases from V and 6 bases from J; bases unmatched to any gene: 5. Germline assignment: CDR1 SNHLY and CDR2 FYNNEI. The CDR3 consists of 14 residues. The CDR3 DNA is TGTGCCAGCAGTTTGGACAGGGCTTCCGGGGAGCTGTTTTTT. Its protein is CASSLDRASGELFF.

In its sample, this clone was seen once. V gene TRBV2 combines with J gene TRBJ2-2; weak D call: TRBD1 (5 bases). The CDR3 has 14 amino acids. CDR1 is SNHLY and CDR2 is FYNNEI in the germline V gene. V lost 4 bases to trimming and J lost 1 base, with 7 bases between them. The CDR3 coding sequence is TGTGCCAGCAGTGCAGGGTTGAACACCGGGGAGCTGTTTTTT. Translated: CASSAGLNTGELFF.

The rearrangement joins TRBV6-5 to TRBJ2-7; D unclear. V lost 6 bases and J 3 bases, leaving 12 bases between the germline ends. The CDR3 is made up of 13 amino acids. Germline-derived CDR1 and CDR2 are MNHEY and SVGAGI. DNA of the CDR3: TGTGCCAGCAGAGAGGTAGCCCTCTACGAGCAGTACTTC. Translating it yields CASREVALYEQYF.

The CDR3 reads CASSRGDSFNSPLHF. The CDR3 DNA sequence: TGTGCCAGCAGCCGAGGGGACAGCTTTAATTCACCCCTCCACTTT. The rearrangement uses TRBV7-9 and TRBJ1-6; TRBD1 matches 7 bases. CDR1 and CDR2 (germline): SEHNR, FQNEAQ (reference sequence). The CDR3 runs 15 residues. V was pared by 5 bases and J by 6 bases, with 7 bases of the junction left unmatched.

This sequence joins TRBV30 and TRBJ2-3, with D unclear. CDR3 length equals 12 residues. Germline-derived CDR1 and CDR2 are GTSNPN and SVGIG (reference sequence). Trimming pared 0 bases from V and 9 bases from J, leaving 10 bases between. CDR3 DNA sequence: TGTGCCTGGAGTGTCGTTGAGGTCACGCAGTATTTT. This encodes CAWSVVEVTQYF.

The chain combines TRBV6-5 with TRBJ2-1; 13 nucleotides agree with TRBD2. Germline CDR1 is MNHEY and CDR2 is SVGAGI. The V gene end was trimmed by 7 bases and the J gene end by 10 bases; junction bases not matched to a gene: 4. This CDR3 has 13 amino acids. The CDR3 region is CASKTGLAGEQFF. The CDR3 nucleotides are TGTGCCAGCAAGACGGGACTAGCGGGGGAGCAGTTCTTC.

The chain couples TRBV29-1 to TRBJ2-3; TRBD1 matches at 7 bases. The V gene end was trimmed by 7 bases and the J gene end by 2 bases; junction bases not matched to a gene: 3. The CDR3 sequence is 12 residues long. Germline CDR1 is SQVTM and CDR2 is ANQGSEA. CDR3 protein: CSAGQNTDTQYF. The CDR3 DNA is TGCAGCGCGGGACAGAACACAGATACGCAGTATTTT.

The chain carries TRBV2 and TRBJ1-4, with D possibly being TRBD1 (5 bases). V lost 6 bases to trimming and J lost 8 bases, with 16 bases between them. Germline V gene sequence: CDR1 SNHLY, CDR2 FYNNEI. This CDR3 spans 14 amino acids. The CDR3 loop reads CASSRDFLVEKLFF. The CDR3 DNA is TGTGCCAGCAGCAGGGACTTTCTAGTGGAAAAACTGTTTTTT.

This clone was seen more than once but under ten times. J is TRBJ2-2 and V is TRBV10-2; D not certain. V lost 6 bases and J 2 bases, leaving 10 bases between the germline ends. Germline CDR1 WSHSY, CDR2 SAAADI. The CDR3 covers 14 residues. For the CDR3, the DNA is TGCGCCAGCAGAGAGGTACTTAACACCGGGGAGCTGTTTTTT. It encodes CASREVLNTGELFF.

This clone showed up just once. The chain carries TRBV28 and TRBJ1-1; D uncertain. Germline CDR1 reads MDHEN; CDR2 reads SYDVKM. The CDR3 extends over 15 amino acids. V dropped 8 bases and J dropped 4 bases, with 20 bases sitting between them. The CDR3 bases are TGTGCCAGCGACTCGAACCCCTCACGAATCACTGAAGCTTTCTTT. Residues: CASDSNPSRITEAFF.

The rearrangement joins TRBV7-3 to TRBJ1-2; maybe TRBD1 (6 bases). Germline assignment: CDR1 SGHTA and CDR2 FQGTGA. Between the trimmed V and J ends, which lost 1 base and 3 bases, there was a span of 9 bases. This CDR3 is built from 14 residues. The CDR3 is CASSLIAGDYGYTF. The CDR3 DNA follows: TGTGCCAGCAGCTTAATAGCAGGGGACTATGGCTACACCTTC.

The V call is TRBV4-2, the J call TRBJ1-6; no definite D call. V was pared by 0 bases and J by 7 bases, with 4 bases between. Looked up from germline, CDR1 is LGHNA and CDR2 is YNFKEQ. The CDR3 totals 13 residues. The CDR3 protein is CASSQESNSPLHF. For the CDR3, the DNA is TGTGCCAGCAGCCAAGAGTCAAATTCACCCCTCCACTTT.

In its sample, this clone was seen a few times. The rearrangement uses TRBV9 and TRBJ1-2, with 9 bases fitting TRBD1. Trimming removed 6 bases from V and 8 bases from J; junction bases left unmatched: 5. Germline-derived CDR1 and CDR2 are SGDLS and YYNGEE. The CDR3 is 12 amino acids. The CDR3 DNA sequence: TGTGCCAGCAAGGGGACAGGGAGCGGCTACACCTTC. It is translated as CASKGTGSGYTF.

This clone was detected only a few times. The CDR3 region is CASSMTGLREKLFF. CDR3 nucleotide sequence: TGTGCCAGTAGTATGACAGGGCTGAGAGAAAAACTGTTTTTT. The chain uses TRBV19 and TRBJ1-4; 7 bases agree with TRBD1. V lost 3 bases to trimming and J lost 8 bases; unmatched junction nucleotides: 6. The CDR3 sequence is 14 residues long. The germline gives CDR1 LNHDA, CDR2 SQIVND (reference sequence).

This CDR3 is CASSDRGEGIQYF. CDR3 bases: TGTGCCAGCTCTGACAGGGGGGAAGGCATTCAGTACTTC. The rearrangement joins TRBV6-5 to TRBJ2-4; the match to TRBD1 covers 9 bases. The CDR3 length is 13 residues. Per the germline V gene, CDR1 is MNHEY and CDR2 is SVGAGI. V lost 8 bases, J lost 9 bases, and 8 bases stayed unmatched.

This clone was seen a handful of times. The V call is TRBV5-1, the J call TRBJ2-5, with TRBD1 identical over 7 bases. Germline V CDR1 and CDR2: SGHRS, YFSETQ. CDR3 length: 14 amino acids. J was trimmed by 3 bases and V by 0 bases; bases with no gene match: 2. Here the CDR3 reads CASSLGGTEETQYF. CDR3 DNA: TGCGCCAGCAGCTTGGGAGGGACAGAAGAGACCCAGTACTTC.

The CDR3 region has the DNA TGCGCCAGCAGTGAGTTGATGGGGGGAATAACTAACTATGGCTACACCTTC. Residues: CASSELMGGITNYGYTF. The J gene is TRBJ1-2, the V gene TRBV10-2, with D perhaps TRBD1 (5 bases). This CDR3 is 17 amino acids long. The germline V gene encodes CDR1 WSHSY and CDR2 SAAADI. Trimming removed 1 base at V and 0 bases at J, with 15 bases between.

The CDR3 loop reads CASSPDGNTDTQYF. For the CDR3, the DNA is TGTGCCAGCAGCCCGGACGGGAACACAGATACGCAGTATTTT. V gene TRBV7-2 combines with J gene TRBJ2-3; the D gene is possibly TRBD2 (5 bases). Trimming removed 5 bases from V and 2 bases from J, with 11 bases in between. The germline CDR1 and CDR2 sequences are SGHTA and FQGNSA. This CDR3 has 14 residues.

The chain employs TRBV7-2 and TRBJ1-6; no clear D. The germline V and J ends were trimmed by 6 bases and 9 bases, with 12 bases remaining between them. Germline-derived CDR1 and CDR2 are SGHTA and FQGNSA. The length of the CDR3 is 13 residues. CDR3 sequence (DNA): TGTGCCAGCAGTCTTACCGGGATTTCACCCCTCCACTTT. This translates into CASSLTGISPLHF. Full variable domain (remainder filled in from reference TRBV7-2 and TRBJ1-6): GAGVSQSPSNKVTEKGKDVELRCDPISGHTALYWYRQSLGQGLEFLIYFQGNSAPDKSGLPSDRFSAERTGGSVSTLTIQRTQQEDSAVYLCASSLTGISPLHFGNGTRLTVT.

The chain links TRBV13 to TRBJ2-2; 9 nucleotides agree with TRBD2. Germline V gene sequence: CDR1 PRHDT, CDR2 FYEKMQ (reference sequence). The trim removed 0 bases at V and 6 bases at J, leaving 5 bases unmatched. The CDR3 totals 16 residues. The CDR3 DNA follows: TGTGCCAGCAGCTTAGGTCTAGCGGGAAGGGCCGGGGAGCTGTTTTTT. Its translation is CASSLGLAGRAGELFF.

This clone was counted a single time. The rearrangement links TRBV28 to TRBJ1-6; 9 bases are shared with TRBD1. This CDR3 contains 14 residues. Germline V gives CDR1 MDHEN, CDR2 SYDVKM. V trimming: 4 bases; J trimming: 9 bases; junction bases outside the gene matches: 4. CDR3 residues: CASSSPGQGSPLHF. The CDR3, as DNA: TGTGCCAGCAGTTCCCCGGGACAGGGTTCACCCCTCCACTTT.

This chain connects TRBV14 to TRBJ2-7; possibly TRBD2 for D (6 bases). The CDR3 sequence is 15 residues long. Trimming shortened V by 4 bases and J by 0 bases, and 13 bases separated the two germline ends. The germline CDR1 and CDR2 sequences are SGHDN and FVKESK. The CDR3 is CASSRTGTVSYEQYF. The CDR3 coding sequence is TGTGCCAGCAGCCGGACCGGGACTGTCTCCTACGAGCAGTACTTC.

The V call is TRBV19, the J call TRBJ1-2; 7 nucleotides match TRBD1. The V and J ends lost 5 bases and 6 bases, in that order; junction bases with no gene match: 6. This CDR3 has 13 amino acids. CDR1 and CDR2 (germline): LNHDA, SQIVND (reference sequence). The CDR3: CASSLRGINGYTF. The CDR3 DNA reads as TGTGCCAGTAGTCTCAGGGGGATAAATGGCTACACCTTC.

This clone was detected once. The genes are TRBV9 and TRBJ2-3; perhaps TRBD2 as D (6 bases). V gave up 0 bases and J gave up 7 bases, with 15 bases separating them. The CDR3 is made up of 15 amino acids. Germline values: CDR1 SGDLS, CDR2 YYNGEE. CDR3 nucleotide sequence: TGTGCCAGCAGCGTAGCCGGGGACTCCGCAAATACGCAGTATTTT. As protein: CASSVAGDSANTQYF. Variable domain in full (rest from reference TRBV9 and TRBJ2-3): DSGVTQTPKHLITATGQRVTLRCSPRSGDLSVYWYQQSLDQGLQFLIQYYNGEERAKGNILERFSAQQFPDLHSELNLSSLELGDSALYFCASSVAGDSANTQYFGPGTRLTVL.